This T cell receptor beta chain was recorded in a study of blood T cell repertoires in COVID-19. Repertoires were generated with immunoSEQ multiplex PCR, while TCRdb's copy carries only in-frame clones and drops some. The data show approximately 93,000 clones, 70% to 90% seen once. This CDR3 region has 18 residues. The origin of this receptor is a man aged 50-59 years with COVID-19, enrolled during active disease. V and J are TRBV21-1 and TRBJ2-1; the table gives TRBD2 as D, unverified against the DNA. TRBV21-1 is flagged as a pseudogene. Specimen: peripheral blood. CDR3 protein: CASSKDIVEAGGPCEQFF. In nucleotides, the CDR3 is TGTGCCAGCAGCAAAGACATCGTCGAGGCGGGGGGGCCTTGTGAGCAGTTCTTC.